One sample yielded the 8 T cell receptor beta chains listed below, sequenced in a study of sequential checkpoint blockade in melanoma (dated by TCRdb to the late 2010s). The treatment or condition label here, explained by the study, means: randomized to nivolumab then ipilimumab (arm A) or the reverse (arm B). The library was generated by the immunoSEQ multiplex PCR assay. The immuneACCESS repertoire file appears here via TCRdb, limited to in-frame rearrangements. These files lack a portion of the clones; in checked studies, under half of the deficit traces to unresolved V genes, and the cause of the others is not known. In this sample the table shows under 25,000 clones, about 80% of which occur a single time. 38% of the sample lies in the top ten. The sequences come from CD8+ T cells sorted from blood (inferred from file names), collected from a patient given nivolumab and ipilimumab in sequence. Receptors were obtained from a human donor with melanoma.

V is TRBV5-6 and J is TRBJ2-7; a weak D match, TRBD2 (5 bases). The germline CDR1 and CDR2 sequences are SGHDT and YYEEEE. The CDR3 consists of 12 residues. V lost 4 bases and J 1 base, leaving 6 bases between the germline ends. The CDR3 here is CASSGESYEQYF. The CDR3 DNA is TGTGCCAGCAGCGGGGAGTCCTACGAGCAGTACTTC.

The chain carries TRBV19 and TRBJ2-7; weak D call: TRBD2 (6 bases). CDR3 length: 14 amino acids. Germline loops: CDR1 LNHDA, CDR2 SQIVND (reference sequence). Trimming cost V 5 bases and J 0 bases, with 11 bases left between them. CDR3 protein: CASSLAGSSYEQYF. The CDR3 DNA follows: TGTGCCAGTAGTTTGGCGGGGAGCTCCTACGAGCAGTACTTC. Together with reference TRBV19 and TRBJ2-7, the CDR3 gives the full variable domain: DGGITQSPKYLFRKEGQNVTLSCEQNLNHDAMYWYRQDPGQGLRLIYYSQIVNDFQKGDIAEGYSVSREKKESFPLTVTSAQKNPTAFYLCASSLAGSSYEQYFGPGTRLTVT.

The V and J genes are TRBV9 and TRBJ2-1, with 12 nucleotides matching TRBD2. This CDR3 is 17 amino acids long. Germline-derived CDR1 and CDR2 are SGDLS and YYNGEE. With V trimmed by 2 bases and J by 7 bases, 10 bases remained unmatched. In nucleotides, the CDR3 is TGTGCCAGCAGCGTCTCCCTAGCGGGGGGGCCTGGGAATGAGCAGTTCTTC. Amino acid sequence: CASSVSLAGGPGNEQFF.

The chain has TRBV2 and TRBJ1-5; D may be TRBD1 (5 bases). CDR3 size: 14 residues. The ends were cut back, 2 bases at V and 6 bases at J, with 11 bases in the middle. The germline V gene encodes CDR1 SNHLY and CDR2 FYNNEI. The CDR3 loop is CASSESQGGQPQHF. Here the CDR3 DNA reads TGTGCCAGCAGTGAAAGTCAGGGAGGTCAGCCCCAGCATTTT.

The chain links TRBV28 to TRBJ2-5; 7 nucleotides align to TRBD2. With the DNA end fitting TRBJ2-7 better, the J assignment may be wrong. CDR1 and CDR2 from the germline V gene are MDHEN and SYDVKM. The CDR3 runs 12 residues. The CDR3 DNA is TGTGCCAGCAGTTTCAGGGAGGGCGAGCAGTACTTC. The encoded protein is CASSFREGEQYF.

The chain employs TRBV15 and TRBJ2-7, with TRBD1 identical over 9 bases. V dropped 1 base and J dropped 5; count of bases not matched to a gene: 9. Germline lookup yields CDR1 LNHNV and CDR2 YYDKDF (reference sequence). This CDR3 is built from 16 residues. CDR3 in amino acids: CATSRGGTGGWHEQYF. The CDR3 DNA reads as TGTGCCACCAGCAGAGGGGGAACAGGGGGCTGGCACGAGCAGTACTTC.

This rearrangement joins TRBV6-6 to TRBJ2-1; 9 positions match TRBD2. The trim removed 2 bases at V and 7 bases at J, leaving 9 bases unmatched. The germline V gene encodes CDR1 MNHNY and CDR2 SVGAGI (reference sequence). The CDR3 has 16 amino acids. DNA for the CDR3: TGTGCCAGCAGTTACGGGGCGGGGGGGGAATGGAATGAGCAGTTCTTC. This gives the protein CASSYGAGGEWNEQFF.

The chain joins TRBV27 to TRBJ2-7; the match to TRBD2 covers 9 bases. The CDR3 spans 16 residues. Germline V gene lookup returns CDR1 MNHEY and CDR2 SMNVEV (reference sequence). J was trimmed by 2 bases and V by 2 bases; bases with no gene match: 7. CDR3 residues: CASSLESLAGTYEQYF. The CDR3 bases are TGTGCCAGCAGTTTAGAAAGCCTAGCGGGAACCTACGAGCAGTACTTC.